Below, one T cell receptor (beta chain) is given with its context. Which antigen it targets is not known. The record has no base qualities; no much larger clone is one base away. The sample is drawn from a study of cytomegalovirus exposure and HLA in healthy donors (dated by TCRdb to about 2017). About the study as a whole: In an earlier analysis of roughly 590 of the donors, 276 Gb of sequence data and about 110 million unique TCR beta sequences from 150 million to 200 million T cells were reported. An early release covering roughly 600 HLA-typed donors comprised 250 to 350 gigabases of sequencing data and around 80 million unique TCR sequences. Among the roughly 370 genotyped donors, around 81% belonged to the genetic ancestry cluster associated with self-reported Caucasian donors. The aim of the study was to test whether cataloging public T cell receptors could identify signatures of past pathogen exposure. The study used immunosequencing to profile the T cell repertoires of under 700 subjects and linked those repertoires to cytomegalovirus serostatus. Along with the approximately 620-subject first cohort, a separate validation cohort of some 130 different subjects was used. To predict cytomegalovirus infection status, the study brought together high-throughput TCR immunosequencing, statistical association of individual TCRs with disease status, and machine learning. A later analysis re-analyzed previously published TCR beta repertoires from hundreds of donors and added high-resolution HLA genotyping to study TCR occurrence patterns. The later analysis used no new phenotypic data to find candidate immune exposures, relying instead on TCR beta sequences and their occurrence across donors. An earlier analysis of several hundred of the donors applied high-throughput TCR beta sequencing to assess whether each TCR beta V gene segment acted as functional or pseudogenic. Donor age, sex, ethnicity and CMV serostatus were compiled together with the repertoire data. Genome-wide SNP genotypes for about 65% of the roughly 670 donors were used in a later genetic analysis, which treated that subset as a discovery cohort. Every repertoire in the discovery cohort had been generated on one and the same sequencing platform. Class I and class II HLA loci were covered by the typing at four-digit resolution. The number of donors typed differed by locus, with about 629-630 for A, B, C, DRB1 and DQB1, more than 500 for DQA1, 600 to 610 for DPA1, and approximately 470 for DPB1. About five DR-DQ haplotypes were treated as single units for association and clustering because of strong linkage in the cohort. Among roughly 370 genotyped donors of the cohort, an average of approximately 240,000 unique TCR beta nucleotide sequences were sequenced per donor, roughly 20% of them non-productive. What the work shows at the level of the full study, not this receptor alone: A cluster of highly shared sequence variants was judged likely to represent a technical artifact of the sequencing pipeline. The cohort was sequenced for TCR beta chains only, and without alpha or paired-chain data the features that could be detected were limited. Because HLA typing was unavailable for some donors at each locus, only the typed subset was used in association tests. In a later analysis, TCR association rates were found to vary across HLA loci, with the most associated TCRs seen for DRB1 alleles and the fewest for HLA-C alleles. For the cohort, immune exposure information was limited to CMV serostatus. In a later analysis, HLA-associated TCR beta chains were found to be more clonally expanded and to have lower generation probabilities than equally common non-associated chains. Most TCR sequences were observed very rarely across donors, whereas some public TCRs were present in many individuals. Some IMGT-functional V segments, including TRBV6-2 and TRBV6-3, could not be told apart with the 87-base-pair reads, so those segments were excluded. In a later analysis, most CMV-associated TCR beta chains were found to appear HLA-restricted, with HLA associations seemingly driven largely by CMV exposure. In a later genetic analysis, a missense DCLRE1C variant was associated with V-gene and J-gene trimming of TCR beta chains, and the association was replicated in an independent cohort. At a false discovery rate of 0.05, a later analysis linked around 17,000 TCR beta sequences to specific HLA alleles. An earlier analysis of some 590 of the donors showed that most TCR beta V segments appeared in productive rearrangements either about 87% or about 30% of the time, which broadly matched IMGT annotations. The study gave a list of more than 150 TCR beta chains associated with cytomegalovirus. According to a later analysis, parvovirus B19, influenza, CMV and Epstein-Barr virus appeared linked to several top co-occurrence clusters. According to the authors, the approach could potentially be generalized to other disease states and immunological phenotypes. In both the original and validation cohorts, the classifier was reported to diagnose cytomegalovirus status with high specificity and sensitivity. When HLA alleles, especially DR and DQ, strongly co-occurred, TCR associations were difficult to assign to individual alleles. A further reported finding was that TCR beta sequences accurately predicted the HLA-A and HLA-B alleles for most subjects in the first cohort. A later genetic analysis reported fewer N-insertions in productive TCRs among donors in an Asian-associated ancestry cluster than the roughly 650-donor mean. Correlated functional status among segregating V segments might reflect linkage disequilibrium, but an unknown experimental factor could not be ruled out. The earlier analysis of 450 to 700 of the donors excluded roughly 17 rarely observed V segments, including chromosome 9 orphons, because counts were too low. Sequencing depth was assumed to be roughly uniform across donors in the presence/absence analyses, though that assumption may not hold. In vitro tests confirmed that three of the cytomegalovirus-associated TCR beta chains recognize cytomegalovirus antigens.

In total, roughly 670 healthy bone marrow donors made up the cohort. All cohort members were sampled while nominally healthy, although unrecorded immune exposures were likely present. The donor was CMV seronegative and belonged to the group of more than 300 seronegative cohort members. Each donor provided a peripheral blood sample, and peripheral blood mononuclear cells were used for TCR beta sequencing. The Qiagen DNeasy Blood Extraction Kit was used to extract genomic DNA from the blood cell samples. Library construction relied on the immunoSEQ multiplex PCR assay. The multiplex PCR relied on a mix of 60 forward primers for TCR Vbeta segments and 13 reverse primers for TCR Jbeta segments. The CDR3 region of rearranged TCR beta genes was amplified from genomic DNA with a multiplex PCR assay. The Illumina HiSeq System was used to sequence the amplified TCR beta libraries as 87-base-pair reads. Per the source publication's procedure: In a later analysis, around 80 million unique TCR beta chains were counted across the 666 repertoires, and roughly 10 million of these chains were shared by at least two donors. Raw reads were error-corrected and collapsed into unique sequences by a nearest-neighbor algorithm in which closely related sequences were merged to remove PCR and sequencing errors. CDR3 sequences were aligned to IMGT reference sequences to assign V, D and J gene segments. For a sequence to be retained, at least a six-nucleotide match to both a V gene segment and a J gene segment was required. A rearrangement counted as productive if the CDR3 had no stop codons and remained in frame with V and J, and every other rearrangement counted as non-productive. CDR3 was defined according to IMGT convention as the region running from the second conserved V-encoded cysteine to the conserved J-encoded phenylalanine. The earlier analysis of some 600 of the donors excluded sequences that lacked an unambiguous match to a single V gene segment. In an earlier analysis of some 590 of the donors, a V segment was called functional when productive rearrangements were above 56.7%, and segregating when the standard deviation between donors exceeded 5%. A statistical classification framework was developed to diagnose cytomegalovirus status using the catalog of TCR beta chain sequences. In a later analysis, V and J genes were assigned by comparing TCR nucleotide sequences against IMGT/GENE-DB human TR gene sequences. A later analysis assigned CDR3 sequences and most-parsimonious VDJ recombination scenarios with the TCRdist pipeline. In a later analysis, every TCR beta chain was defined by the combination of its CDR3 amino acid sequence and its V-gene family, and reads without a unique V-gene family were dropped. In a later analysis, nearly 600 highly shared, low-generation-probability nucleotide sequences were removed to address suspected cross-contamination and a sequencing artifact. A later analysis calculated a clonal expansion index for each public chain from normalized within-repertoire ranks of inferred template counts. A later analysis computed generation probabilities with a VDJ recombination model fitted to out-of-frame rearrangements, and checked the results against IGoR. In a later analysis, TCR-TCR, TCR-HLA and TCR-CMV co-occurrence was scored with hypergeometric tests, and a repertoire-size bias correction was applied to TCR pairs. In a later analysis, false discovery rates were estimated by permuting HLA or CMV assignments 20 times. In a later analysis, co-occurring TCRs were grouped using DBSCAN, and TCRdist sequence similarity was added for clustering within HLA-allele-positive subsets. Co-occurrence clustering excluded repertoires with fewer than 30,000 or more than 120,000 public chains, plus five with anomalous nucleotide sharing. The source is immuneACCESS, and TCRdb retained only in-frame sequences with V and J called. Part of the clones is not carried over; for the studies checked, unresolved V genes explain less than half of this, and the remainder is unexplained. V, J and clone size derive from that table, while D and trimming were established from the DNA sequence. For this sample the table gives about 200,000 clones, of which approximately 86% were detected only once. The ten largest clones take up around 0.3% of the sample.

V lost 2 bases and J lost 2 bases; the stretch between them is 14 bases long. Based on the germline V gene (reference sequence), the CDR1 and CDR2 sequences are SGHKS and YYEKEE. The CDR3 starts with the cysteine, ends with the phenylalanine, and has 15 residues. Here the CDR3 DNA is all that survives: 45 bases in frame from base 1. The receptor was isolated from a woman aged 30 to 39 in good health and CMV-seronegative. Sequencing input: PBMCs. The chain is made from TRBV5-5 and TRBJ2-7; perhaps TRBD1 is the D gene, with 7 bases matching. The bases read TGTGCCAGCAGCTTTCGCTCAGGGGGGACCTACGAGCAGTACTTC. This yields the protein CASSFRSGGTYEQYF.